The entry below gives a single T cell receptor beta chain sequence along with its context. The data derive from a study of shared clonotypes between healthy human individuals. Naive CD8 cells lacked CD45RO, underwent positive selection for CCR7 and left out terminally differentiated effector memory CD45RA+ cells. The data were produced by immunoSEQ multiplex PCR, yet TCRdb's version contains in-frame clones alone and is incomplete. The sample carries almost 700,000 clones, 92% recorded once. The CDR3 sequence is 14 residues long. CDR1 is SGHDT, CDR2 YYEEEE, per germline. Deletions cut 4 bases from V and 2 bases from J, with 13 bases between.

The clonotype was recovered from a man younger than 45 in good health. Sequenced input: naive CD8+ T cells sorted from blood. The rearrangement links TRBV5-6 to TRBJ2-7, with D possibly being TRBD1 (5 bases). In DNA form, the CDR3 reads TGTGCCAGCAGCATGGACATTACGCCCTACGAGCAGTACTTC. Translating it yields CASSMDITPYEQYF.